A selection of T cell receptor beta chains follows, all from one sample in a study of beta chain features in type 1 diabetes. The table came from immunoSEQ multiplex PCR; TCRdb's copy has only in-frame clones and leaves some out. The sample has about 250,000 clones, less than 15% seen once. Sequencing was performed on naive CD4+ T cells from blood. Receptor source: a woman in her thirties or forties in good health. CDR3s include the opening cysteine and the closing phenylalanine or tryptophan. A D gene is named only where the DNA matches it firmly. The size entry is marked missing in some rows and otherwise reads once, few, many or a size class.

j_call v_call d_call clone_size cdr3_aa cdr3_nt
TRBJ2-2 TRBV27 TRBD2 few CASSTPGLAGAGTGELFF TGTGCCAGCAGTACCCCGGGGCTAGCGGGGGCCGGCACCGGGGAGCTGTTTTTT
TRBJ2-7 TRBV7-2 - few CASSLGAGASYEQYF TGTGCCAGCAGCTTAGGTGCAGGGGCAAGCTACGAGCAGTACTTC
TRBJ2-7 TRBV7-9 - - CASILGLAGEQYF TGTGCCAGCATCCTGGGACTCGCCGGGGAGCAGTACTTC
TRBJ2-1 TRBV5-1 TRBD1 - CASSSGTGGWGEQFF TGCGCCAGCAGCTCCGGGACAGGGGGCTGGGGTGAGCAGTTCTTC
TRBJ2-5 TRBV29-1 - few CSVALLAAEKGTQYF TGCAGCGTTGCGCTACTAGCAGCGGAAAAAGGGACCCAGTACTTC
TRBJ1-4 TRBV10-3 TRBD1 - CAIGGDSSEKLFF TGTGCCATCGGTGGGGACAGTAGCGAAAAACTGTTTTTT
TRBJ2-7 TRBV7-2 - few CASSLEGDEQYF TGTGCCAGCAGCTTAGAGGGAGACGAGCAGTACTTC
TRBJ2-5 TRBV9 - - CASSSDPSGFETQYF TGTGCCAGCAGCTCCGACCCAAGCGGGTTCGAGACCCAGTACTTC
TRBJ2-7 TRBV15 - - CATSREAGHEQYF TGTGCCACCAGCAGAGAGGCGGGCCACGAGCAGTACTTC
TRBJ2-7 TRBV11-2 TRBD2 few CASSYRLAGGEQYF TGTGCCAGCAGCTACCGACTAGCGGGGGGTGAGCAGTACTTC
TRBJ1-2 TRBV29-1 - - CSVVLRDYGYTF TGCAGCGTTGTATTGAGGGACTATGGCTACACCTTC
TRBJ1-2 TRBV9 - few CASSVVPGVGGYTF TGTGCCAGCAGCGTAGTTCCAGGGGTGGGAGGCTACACCTTC
TRBJ2-2 TRBV5-4 TRBD1 - CASSHIPRDSANTGELFF TGTGCCAGCAGCCATATACCCCGGGACAGTGCGAACACCGGGGAGCTGTTTTTT
TRBJ2-7 TRBV7-9 - few CASSLAGIYEQYF TGTGCCAGCAGCTTAGCCGGGATCTACGAGCAGTACTTC
TRBJ2-7 TRBV19 - few CASSIAGSGTSYEQYF TGTGCCAGTAGTATAGCAGGCAGCGGAACCTCCTACGAGCAGTACTTC
TRBJ1-1 TRBV5-1 - - CASSLAYGNTEAFF TGCGCCAGCAGCTTGGCCTACGGGAACACTGAAGCTTTCTTT
TRBJ2-5 TRBV19 - few CASSIGTVETQYF TGTGCCAGTAGTATAGGCACAGTCGAGACCCAGTACTTC
TRBJ2-2 TRBV10-3 - - CAIRRSGRGLAGELFF TGTGCCATCAGGCGGAGCGGGCGGGGATTAGCCGGGGAGCTGTTTTTT
TRBJ2-4 TRBV25-1 TRBD2 - CASSERGGSIIQYF TGTGCCAGCAGTGAACGGGGGGGTTCAATCATTCAGTACTTC
TRBJ2-2 TRBV11-2 TRBD2 - CASSFLREGGELFF TGTGCCAGCAGCTTCCTCAGGGAGGGCGGGGAGCTGTTTTTT
TRBJ2-7 TRBV9 - few CASSVAGASEQYF TGTGCCAGCAGCGTAGCAGGGGCCAGCGAGCAGTACTTC
TRBJ1-1 TRBV4-1 - - CASSIGASNTEAFF TGCGCCAGCAGCATAGGGGCCTCGAACACTGAAGCTTTCTTT
TRBJ2-5 TRBV4-3 TRBD2 - CASSQGAAGGLLGETQYF TGCGCCAGCAGCCAAGGCGCGGCGGGGGGCTTATTGGGAGAGACCCAGTACTTC
TRBJ1-2 TRBV4-1 - few CASSQGRGKDGYTF TGCGCCAGCAGCCAAGGACGGGGTAAAGATGGCTACACCTTC